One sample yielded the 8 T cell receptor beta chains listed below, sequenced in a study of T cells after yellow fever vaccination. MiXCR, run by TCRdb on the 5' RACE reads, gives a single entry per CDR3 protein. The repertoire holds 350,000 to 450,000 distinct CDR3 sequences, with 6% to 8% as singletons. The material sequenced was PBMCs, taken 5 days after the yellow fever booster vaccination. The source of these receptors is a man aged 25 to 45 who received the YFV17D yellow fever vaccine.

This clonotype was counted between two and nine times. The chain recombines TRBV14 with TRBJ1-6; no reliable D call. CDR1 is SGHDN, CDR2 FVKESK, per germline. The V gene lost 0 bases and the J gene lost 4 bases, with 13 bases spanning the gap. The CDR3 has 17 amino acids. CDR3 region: CASSQDQQSGYNSPLHF. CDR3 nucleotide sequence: TGTGCCAGCAGCCAAGACCAGCAATCGGGGTATAATTCACCCCTCCACTTT.

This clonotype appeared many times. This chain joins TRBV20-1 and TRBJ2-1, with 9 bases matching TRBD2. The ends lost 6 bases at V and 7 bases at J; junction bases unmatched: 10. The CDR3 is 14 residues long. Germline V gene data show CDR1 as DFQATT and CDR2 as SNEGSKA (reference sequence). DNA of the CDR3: TGCAGTGCCGGACGTAGCGGGAGTGGGAATGAGCAGTTCTTC. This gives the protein CSAGRSGSGNEQFF.

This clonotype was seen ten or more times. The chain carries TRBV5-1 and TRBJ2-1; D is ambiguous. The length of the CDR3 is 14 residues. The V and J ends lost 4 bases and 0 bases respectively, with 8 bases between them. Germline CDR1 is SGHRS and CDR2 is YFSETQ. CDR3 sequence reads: CASSPDPSYNEQFF. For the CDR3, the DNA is TGCGCCAGCAGCCCTGACCCCTCCTACAATGAGCAGTTCTTC.

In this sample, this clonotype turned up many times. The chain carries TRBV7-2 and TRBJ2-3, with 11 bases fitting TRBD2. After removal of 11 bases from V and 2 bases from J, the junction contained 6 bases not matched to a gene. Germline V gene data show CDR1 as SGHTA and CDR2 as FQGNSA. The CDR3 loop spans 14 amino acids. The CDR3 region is CASRTSGFTDTQYF. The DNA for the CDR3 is TGTGCCTCTCGGACTAGCGGGTTCACAGATACGCAGTATTTT.

CDR3 protein: CASSIGRVNTEAFF. The CDR3 DNA is TGTGCCAGTAGTATTGGTCGGGTGAACACTGAAGCTTTCTTT. This chain uses TRBV19 with TRBJ1-1; D gene ambiguous. This CDR3 has 14 amino acids. The V gene's germline CDR1 is LNHDA and CDR2 SQIVND (reference sequence). Trimming left V 3 bases short and J 0 bases short, with 8 bases between.

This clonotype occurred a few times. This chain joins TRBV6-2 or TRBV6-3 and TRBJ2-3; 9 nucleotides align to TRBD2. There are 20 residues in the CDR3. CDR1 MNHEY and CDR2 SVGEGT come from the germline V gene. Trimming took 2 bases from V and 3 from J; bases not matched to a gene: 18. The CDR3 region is CASSYPQRKSSGSLTDTQYF. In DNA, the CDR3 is TGTGCCAGCAGTTACCCCCAGCGGAAGAGTAGCGGGAGTTTGACAGATACGCAGTATTTT.

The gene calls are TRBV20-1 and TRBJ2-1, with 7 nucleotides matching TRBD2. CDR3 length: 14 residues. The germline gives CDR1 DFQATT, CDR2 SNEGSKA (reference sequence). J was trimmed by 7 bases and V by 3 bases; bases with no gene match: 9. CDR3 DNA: TGCAGTGCTAGGGGGAGGGCCGGATTTAATGAGCAGTTCTTC. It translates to CSARGRAGFNEQFF.

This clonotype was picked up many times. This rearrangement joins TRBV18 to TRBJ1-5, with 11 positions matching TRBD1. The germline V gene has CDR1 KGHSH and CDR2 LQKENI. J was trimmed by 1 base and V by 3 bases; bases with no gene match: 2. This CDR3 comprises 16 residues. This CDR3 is CASSPRDRGSNQPQHF. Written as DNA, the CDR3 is TGTGCCAGCTCACCTCGGGACAGGGGGAGCAATCAGCCCCAGCATTTT.